Each of the 15 T cell receptor beta chains below was sequenced from the same sample in a study of cytomegalovirus exposure and HLA in healthy donors. The study ran its PCR with 60 Vbeta and 13 Jbeta primers. Using immunoSEQ multiplex PCR, the repertoire was profiled, and TCRdb retains in-frame clones only, with some absent. The table records roughly 71,000 clones, approximately 60% of them present only once. The specimen was PBMCs. All receptors derive from a man aged 25-40 years in good health and CMV-seronegative.

This clone was picked up a small number of times. This chain connects TRBV6-1 to TRBJ1-2; D not certain. Germline-derived CDR1 and CDR2 are MNHNS and SASEGT. Deletions cut 2 bases from V and 3 bases from J, with 4 bases between. The CDR3 runs to 12 residues. The CDR3 DNA follows: TGTGCCAGCAGTGAACAGGACTATGGCTACACCTTC. This translates into CASSEQDYGYTF.

V usage is TRBV4-1 and J usage is TRBJ2-5; maybe TRBD1 (6 bases). Germline values: CDR1 MGHRA, CDR2 YSYEKL. V was cut by 1 base and J by 3 bases, with 15 bases left in between. The CDR3 is 16 amino acids. CDR3: CASSQATGAGEETQYF. The DNA for the CDR3 is TGCGCCAGCAGCCAAGCCACTGGGGCAGGGGAAGAGACCCAGTACTTC.

This clone was observed a handful of times. The rearrangement links TRBV6-5 to TRBJ1-6, with 8 nucleotides matching TRBD1. Per germline, CDR1 MNHEY and CDR2 SVGAGI. The V and J ends lost 2 bases and 8 bases, in that order; junction bases with no gene match: 2. The CDR3 runs 14 residues. The CDR3 is CASSYGQGHSPLHF. The CDR3, as DNA: TGTGCCAGCAGTTACGGACAGGGACATTCACCCCTCCACTTT.

Remarks on this clone: One end of the junction varies from germline; a read error may be responsible. CDR3 in DNA: TGTGCCAGCGGATCTCAGGCGGGTAATTCACTCCTCCACTTT. Protein: CASGSQAGNSLLHF. The V call is TRBV7-6, the J call TRBJ1-6; D not resolved. CDR3 length: 14 amino acids. The germline CDR1 and CDR2 sequences are SGHVS and FNYEAQ.

V is TRBV7-2 and J is TRBJ2-3; 8 bases fit TRBD1. This CDR3 spans 16 amino acids. V lost 1 base to trimming and J lost 1 base; unmatched junction nucleotides: 4. CDR1 is SGHTA and CDR2 is FQGNSA in the germline V gene. CDR3 loop: CASSLVGTGGTDTQYF. In DNA, the CDR3 is TGTGCCAGCAGCTTAGTTGGGACAGGAGGCACAGATACGCAGTATTTT.

The gene calls are TRBV19 and TRBJ1-2; D is unclear. Germline CDR1 is LNHDA and CDR2 is SQIVND (reference sequence). The CDR3 runs to 14 residues. Between the trimmed V and J ends, which lost 3 bases and 1 base, there was a span of 9 bases. CDR3 sequence reads: CASSIGASNYGYTF. The DNA for the CDR3 is TGTGCCAGTAGTATCGGTGCTAGTAACTATGGCTACACCTTC.

The chain combines TRBV4-2 with TRBJ2-3, with 10 bases that match TRBD2. CDR1 and CDR2 (germline): LGHNA, YNFKEQ. Trimming cost V 3 bases and J 5 bases; bases outside gene matches: 5. The CDR3 extends over 15 amino acids. The chain's CDR3 is CASSHPLAGVDTQYF. The CDR3 DNA follows: TGTGCCAGCAGCCACCCGCTAGCGGGGGTAGATACGCAGTATTTT.

In its sample, this clone was seen a few times. This chain uses TRBV5-1 with TRBJ1-2; the D gene is possibly TRBD1 (5 bases). V lost 4 bases and J lost 4, with 11 bases in between. This CDR3 spans 13 amino acids. CDR1 SGHRS and CDR2 YFSETQ come from the germline V gene. The CDR3 is CASSQQEPYGYTF. CDR3 DNA: TGCGCCAGCAGCCAACAGGAACCCTATGGCTACACCTTC.

This clone has a handful of counts. V gene TRBV6-4 combines with J gene TRBJ2-1; the match to TRBD2 covers 10 bases. Germline CDR1 is MRHNA and CDR2 is SNTAGT. The CDR3 sequence is 16 residues long. J gave up 5 bases and V 4 bases, and 8 bases lay outside the gene matches. DNA for the CDR3: TGTGCCAGCAGTGTCCATACTAGCGGGGTCAACAATGAGCAGTTCTTC. It yields the protein CASSVHTSGVNNEQFF.

The chain links TRBV25-1 to TRBJ1-3; 10 positions agree with TRBD1. Germline CDR1 and CDR2: MGHDK and SYGVNS. With V trimmed by 2 bases and J by 2 bases, 6 bases remained unmatched. The CDR3 spans 17 residues. The CDR3 sequence: CASSELAGTGAGNTIYF. The CDR3 DNA reads as TGTGCCAGCAGTGAACTCGCCGGGACAGGGGCTGGAAACACCATATATTTT.

This rearrangement joins TRBV9 to TRBJ1-6; 9 nucleotides agree with TRBD1. Losses at the gene ends were 4 bases for V and 2 bases for J; bases not matched to a gene: 7. Germline V lookup: CDR1 SGDLS, CDR2 YYNGEE. This CDR3 spans 17 amino acids. The CDR3 here is CASSSRQGGTYNSPLHF. The CDR3 coding sequence is TGTGCCAGCAGCTCCAGACAGGGGGGAACCTATAATTCACCCCTCCACTTT.

The V and J genes are TRBV4-1 and TRBJ2-1, with D perhaps matching TRBD2 (5 bases). Germline V CDR1 and CDR2: MGHRA, YSYEKL. The V end lost 1 base, the J end lost 4 bases, and 23 bases lay between the germline ends. The CDR3 sequence is 19 residues long. CDR3: CASSQGGAVVSPGYNEQFF. In DNA, the CDR3 is TGCGCCAGCAGCCAAGGAGGAGCGGTGGTTAGTCCGGGGTACAATGAGCAGTTCTTC.

The DNA of the CDR3 is TGCAGCGTTGCCCAAGGCGGTATTGGCGCCGGGGAGCTGTTTTTT. Amino acids: CSVAQGGIGAGELFF. The gene calls are TRBV29-1 and TRBJ2-2, with D unclear. With 4 bases removed from V and 6 bases from J, the gap between germline ends came to 18 bases. CDR1 and CDR2 (germline): SQVTM, ANQGSEA. This CDR3 spans 15 amino acids.

This clone was seen a handful of times. The chain couples TRBV6-6 to TRBJ2-7; perhaps TRBD1 as D (6 bases). Germline V gene data show CDR1 as MNHNY and CDR2 as SVGAGI (reference sequence). V lost 0 bases and J lost 5, with 14 bases in between. This CDR3 is 15 amino acids long. The CDR3 DNA follows: TGTGCCAGCAGTTACTCGAGGCCAGGGGCCCACGAGCAGTACTTC. Protein: CASSYSRPGAHEQYF.

J is TRBJ1-2 and V is TRBV6-6; the D gene is possibly TRBD1 (6 bases). The length of the CDR3 is 15 residues. Germline loops: CDR1 MNHNY, CDR2 SVGAGI (reference sequence). V was pared by 8 bases and J by 4 bases, with 20 bases between. CDR3 sequence (DNA): TGTGCCAGCGCGACCGGGGGGCTATCGGGCTATGGCTACACCTTC. Amino acid sequence: CASATGGLSGYGYTF.